The T cell receptor beta chain described here comes from a study of graft-versus-host responses after intestinal transplantation. Across the study: In this cohort, recipients had multivisceral, liver-intestinal, or isolated intestinal transplants. After anti-thymocyte globulin induction, recipients took tacrolimus and steroids for 2 to 3 years.

The germline gives CDR1 LNHDA, CDR2 SQIVND (reference sequence). The ends were cut back, 9 bases at V and 0 bases at J, with 17 bases in the middle. CDR3 length: 16 amino acids. Notes on the study in general: Individuals carrying graft-donor T cell macrochimerism showed high graft-versus-host to host-versus-graft clonal ratios in allografts.

TCRdb's copy holds only in-frame clones and misses some; the assay was immunoSEQ multiplex PCR. The data contain 70,000 or so clones, 84% of them singletons. As concerns this clone: Its antigen remains unidentified.

The TCR originated in a human donor who was the organ donor for an intestinal transplant. The sequencing used unstimulated CD4+ T cells sorted from spleen or lymph node cells, collected before transplant. The chain employs TRBV19 and TRBJ2-2; maybe TRBD2 (5 bases). CDR3 DNA sequence: TGTGCCAGCCTTACCAAGCGGACCGCGAACACCGGGGAGCTGTTTTTT. Translation gives CASLTKRTANTGELFF.